This TCR beta chain is from a study of cytomegalovirus exposure and HLA in healthy donors (dated by TCRdb to 2016 to 2017). About the full investigation: According to an earlier analysis of around 600 of the donors, some 180 million T cells yielded some 110 million unique TCR beta sequences and 250 to 350 Gb of sequence data. Approximately 300 gigabases of sequencing data and 70 million to 85 million unique TCR sequences were included in an early release covering about 620 HLA-typed donors. Of the roughly 400 genotyped donors, roughly 80% fell in the genetic ancestry cluster associated with self-reported Caucasian donors. The study aimed to test whether cataloging public T cell receptors could reveal signatures of past pathogen exposure. Using immunosequencing, the study profiled T cell repertoires from approximately 700 subjects and related those repertoires to cytomegalovirus serostatus. Besides the first cohort of 666 subjects, a separate validation cohort made up of over a hundred different subjects was used. To predict cytomegalovirus infection status, the study brought together high-throughput TCR immunosequencing, statistical association of individual TCRs with disease status, and machine learning. To study patterns of TCR occurrence, a later analysis re-analyzed previously published TCR beta repertoires from hundreds of donors and added high-resolution HLA genotyping. Rather than using new phenotypic data, the later analysis identified candidate immune exposures from TCR beta sequences and from how often those sequences occurred across donors. An earlier analysis of some 500 of the donors used high-throughput TCR beta sequencing to judge whether each TCR beta V gene segment behaved as functional or pseudogenic. Donor age, sex, ethnicity and CMV serostatus were compiled together with the repertoire data. Genome-wide SNP genotypes for about 60% of the roughly 670 donors were used in a later genetic analysis, which treated that subset as a discovery cohort. Every repertoire in the discovery cohort had been generated on one and the same sequencing platform. Class I and class II HLA loci were covered by the typing at four-digit resolution. The number of donors typed differed by locus, with 629-630 for A, B, C, DRB1 and DQB1, more than 500 for DQA1, approximately 580 for DPA1, and some 450 for DPB1. Four to six DR-DQ haplotypes were handled as single units for association and clustering, since linkage in the cohort was strong. Among 398 genotyped donors of the cohort, an average of 235,054 unique TCR beta nucleotide sequences were sequenced per donor, approximately 20% of them non-productive. What the research found in general, with its limitations: Cytomegalovirus status was reported to be diagnosed by the classifier with high specificity and sensitivity in both the original and validation cohorts. According to a later analysis, parvovirus B19, influenza, CMV and Epstein-Barr virus appeared linked to several top co-occurrence clusters. Because counts were too low, 15 to 20 rarely observed V segments, including chromosome 9 orphons, were excluded from the earlier analysis of 587 of the donors. Broadly in line with IMGT annotations, most TCR beta V segments showed up in productive rearrangements about 87% or about 30% of the time in an earlier analysis of 450 to 750 of the donors. A later analysis associated about 16,000 TCR beta sequences with specific HLA alleles at a false discovery rate of 0.05. Compared with the roughly 700-donor mean, donors in an Asian-associated ancestry cluster had fewer N-insertions in productive TCRs, according to a later genetic analysis. A group of highly shared sequence variants was considered likely to be a technical artifact of the sequencing pipeline. A further reported finding was that TCR beta sequences accurately predicted the HLA-A and HLA-B alleles for most subjects in the first cohort. In a later analysis, most CMV-associated TCR beta chains were found to appear HLA-restricted, with HLA associations seemingly driven largely by CMV exposure. In vitro tests confirmed that a few of the cytomegalovirus-associated TCR beta chains recognize cytomegalovirus antigens. Correlated functional status among segregating V segments might be attributable to linkage disequilibrium, but an unknown experimental factor could not be ruled out. CMV serostatus was the only immune exposure information available for the cohort. A later genetic analysis associated a missense DCLRE1C variant with V-gene and J-gene trimming of TCR beta chains, and an independent cohort replicated the association. A total of 150 to 200 TCR beta chains were listed by the study as associated with cytomegalovirus. Some IMGT-functional V segments, including TRBV6-2 and TRBV6-3, could not be distinguished by the 87-base-pair reads and were therefore excluded. Roughly uniform sequencing depth across donors was assumed in presence/absence analyses, although this assumption may not hold. Because HLA typing was missing for some donors at each locus, association tests included only the typed subset. In a later analysis, the rate of TCR association differed among HLA loci, with DRB1 alleles having the most associated TCRs and HLA-C alleles having the fewest. When HLA alleles, especially DR and DQ, strongly co-occurred, attributing TCR associations to individual alleles was difficult. Across donors, most TCR sequences were observed very rarely, whereas some public TCRs were present in many individuals. Only TCR beta chains were sequenced in this cohort, and the absence of alpha or paired-chain data limited detectable features. It was suggested by the authors that the approach could potentially be generalized to other disease states and immunological phenotypes. In a later analysis, HLA-associated TCR beta chains showed more clonal expansion and lower generation probabilities than non-associated chains that were equally common.

This clone came up once. The target of this receptor is not known. Nothing much larger sits one base from this clone, and base qualities are not available. CDR1 SQVTM and CDR2 ANQGSEA are derived from the germline V gene. The trim is 7 bases for V and 0 bases for J, with a gap of 8 bases between the germline ends. Measured from the cysteine to the phenylalanine, the CDR3 is 12 residues long. Only the CDR3 DNA stays, 36 bases, in frame from base 1. In total, 500 to 700 healthy bone marrow donors made up the cohort. At the time of sampling, all cohort members were nominally healthy, though unrecorded immune exposures were likely present. The donor was CMV seronegative and belonged to the group of 380 or so seronegative cohort members. Every donor gave a peripheral blood sample, and the peripheral blood mononuclear cells from that sample were used for TCR beta sequencing. Genomic DNA extraction from the blood cell samples was performed with the Qiagen DNeasy Blood Extraction Kit.

The library was obtained by the immunoSEQ multiplex PCR assay. A mixture of 60 forward primers for TCR Vbeta segments and 13 reverse primers for TCR Jbeta segments was used in the multiplex PCR. The CDR3 region of rearranged TCR beta genes was amplified from genomic DNA with a multiplex PCR assay. On the Illumina HiSeq System, the amplified TCR beta libraries were sequenced as 87-base-pair reads. Concerning the study's data processing: Across the 666 repertoires, a later analysis counted 75 million to 90 million unique TCR beta chains, about 10 million of which were shared by at least two donors. To remove PCR and sequencing errors, raw reads were error-corrected and collapsed into unique sequences using a nearest-neighbor algorithm that merged closely related sequences. V, D and J gene segments were assigned by aligning CDR3 sequences to IMGT reference sequences. For a sequence to be retained, at least a six-nucleotide match to both a V gene segment and a J gene segment was required. Rearrangements were classified as productive when the CDR3 lacked stop codons and remained in frame with V and J, and all other rearrangements were classified as non-productive. Following IMGT convention, CDR3 was defined as the stretch from the second conserved V-encoded cysteine to the conserved J-encoded phenylalanine. The earlier analysis of around 640 of the donors excluded sequences that lacked an unambiguous match to a single V gene segment. An earlier analysis of a few hundred of the donors classified V segments as functional when productive rearrangements were above 56.7% and as segregating when the standard deviation between donors was above 5%. To diagnose cytomegalovirus status from the catalog of TCR beta chain sequences, a statistical classification framework was built. V and J gene assignment, in a later analysis, came from comparing TCR nucleotide sequences with IMGT/GENE-DB human TR gene sequences. The TCRdist pipeline was used in a later analysis to assign CDR3 sequences and most-parsimonious VDJ recombination scenarios. In a later analysis, every TCR beta chain was defined by the combination of its CDR3 amino acid sequence and its V-gene family, and reads without a unique V-gene family were dropped. A later analysis removed 500 to 650 highly shared, low-generation-probability nucleotide sequences to deal with suspected cross-contamination and a sequencing artifact. In a later analysis, a clonal expansion index was calculated for each public chain from normalized within-repertoire ranks of inferred template counts. In a later analysis, generation probabilities were computed with a VDJ recombination model fitted to out-of-frame rearrangements, and the resulting probabilities were checked against IGoR. In a later analysis, hypergeometric tests were used to score TCR-TCR, TCR-HLA and TCR-CMV co-occurrence, with a repertoire-size bias correction applied to TCR pairs. In a later analysis, false discovery rates were estimated by permuting HLA or CMV assignments 20 times. In a later analysis, co-occurring TCRs were grouped using DBSCAN, with TCRdist sequence similarity added in when clustering inside HLA-allele-positive subsets. Co-occurrence clustering excluded repertoires with fewer than 30,000 or more than 120,000 public chains, plus five with anomalous nucleotide sharing. This immuneACCESS table, as held by TCRdb, lists in-frame sequences with V and J called but not all clones. Of the missing ones, under half trace to an unresolved V gene in checked studies; the others have no known cause. D and trimming come from the DNA, and the V and J calls and clone size come from that table. For this sample the table gives approximately 110,000 clones, of which roughly 81% were detected only once. The ten largest account for roughly 1.1% of the sample.

The sequence is built from TRBV29-1 and TRBJ2-3, with a tentative D gene TRBD1 over 6 matching bases. This TCR was sampled from a woman in her thirties in good health and CMV-seronegative. The sequencing sample was made of PBMCs. CDR3 protein: CSAQGSTDTQYF. The DNA sequence is TGCAGCGCACAGGGTAGCACAGATACGCAGTATTTT.